The clone carrying this T cell receptor beta chain was counted a few times. This sample is part of a study of cytomegalovirus exposure and HLA in healthy donors. CDR1 and CDR2 (germline): SQVTM, ANQGSEA. The V end lost 4 bases, the J end lost 6 bases, and 13 bases lay between the germline ends. The CDR3 has 13 amino acids. Use of 60 Vbeta and 13 Jbeta primers characterized the PCR. Clones were sequenced by immunoSEQ multiplex PCR, and TCRdb holds only the in-frame ones, with some missing. The table has 75,000 to 90,000 clones, around 73% seen once; the top ten hold about 3%. Sample: PBMCs. V and J are TRBV29-1 and TRBJ1-5; D not resolved. The TCR was taken from a man between 45 and 60 years old in good health and CMV-seronegative. CDR3 bases: TGCAGCGTTGGGAATGGAGAAACTCAGCCCCAGCATTTT. Its translation: CSVGNGETQPQHF.